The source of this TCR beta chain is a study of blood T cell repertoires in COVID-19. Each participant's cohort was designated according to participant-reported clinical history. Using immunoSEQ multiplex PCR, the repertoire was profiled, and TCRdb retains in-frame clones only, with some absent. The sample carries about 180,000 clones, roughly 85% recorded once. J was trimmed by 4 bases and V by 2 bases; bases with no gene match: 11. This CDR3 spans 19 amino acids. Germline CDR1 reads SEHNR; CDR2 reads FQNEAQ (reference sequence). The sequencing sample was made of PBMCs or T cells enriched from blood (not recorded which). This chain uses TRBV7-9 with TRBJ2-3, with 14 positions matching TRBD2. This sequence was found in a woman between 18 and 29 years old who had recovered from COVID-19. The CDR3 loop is CASSLLPGGTSGSADTQYF. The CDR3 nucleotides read TGTGCCAGCAGCTTACTACCTGGGGGGACTAGCGGGAGCGCAGATACGCAGTATTTT. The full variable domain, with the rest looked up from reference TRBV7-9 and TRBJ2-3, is DTGVSQNPRHKITKRGQNVTFRCDPISEHNRLYWYRQTLGQGPEFLTYFQNEAQLEKSRLLSDRFSAERPKGSFSTLEIQRTEQGDSAMYLCASSLLPGGTSGSADTQYFGPGTRLTVL.